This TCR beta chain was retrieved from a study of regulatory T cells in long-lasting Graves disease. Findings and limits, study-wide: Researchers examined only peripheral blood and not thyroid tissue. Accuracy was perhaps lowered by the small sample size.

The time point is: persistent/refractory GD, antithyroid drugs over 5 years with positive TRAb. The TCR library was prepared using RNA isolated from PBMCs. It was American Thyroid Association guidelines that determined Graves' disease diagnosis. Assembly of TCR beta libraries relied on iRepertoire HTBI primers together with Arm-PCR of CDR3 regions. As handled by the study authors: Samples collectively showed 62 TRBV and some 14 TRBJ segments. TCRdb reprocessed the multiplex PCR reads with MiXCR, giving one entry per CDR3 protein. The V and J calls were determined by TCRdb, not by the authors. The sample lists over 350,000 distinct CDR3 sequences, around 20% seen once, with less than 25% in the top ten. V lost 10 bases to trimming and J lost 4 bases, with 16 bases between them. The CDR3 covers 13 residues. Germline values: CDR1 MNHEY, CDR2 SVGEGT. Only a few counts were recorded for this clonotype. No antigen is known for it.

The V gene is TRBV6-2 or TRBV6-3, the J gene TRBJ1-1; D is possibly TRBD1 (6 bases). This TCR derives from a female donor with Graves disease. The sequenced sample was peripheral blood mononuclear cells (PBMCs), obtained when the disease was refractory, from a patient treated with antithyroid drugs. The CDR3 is CATKAARGTEAFF. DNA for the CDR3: TGTGCCACCAAAGCCGCCAGGGGCACTGAAGCTTTCTTT.